These T cell receptor beta chains were read from a single sample in a study of T-cell memory formation after mild COVID-19. TCRdb re-analysed the 5' RACE reads in MiXCR, keeping a single row per CDR3 protein. The repertoire holds 410,000 or so distinct CDR3 sequences, about 25% seen once, with around 14% in the top ten. The sequenced sample was PBMCs or a T cell subset sorted from them (not recorded which). The receptor set was obtained from an adult woman who had mild COVID-19 (a few samples of this study predate the infection). Cell type and time point are not known. Each CDR3 is given with its conserved first and last residue. The D gene is left open where the match is weak. Only part of the rows carry a size: once, few, many, or a class if the clone is expanded.

>TRBD1|TRBV7-9|TRBJ1-2|-
CASSFYDRGYYGYTF
TGTGCCAGCAGCTTTTATGACAGGGGATACTATGGCTACACCTTC
>-|TRBV7-2|TRBJ2-5|few
CASSLGGGARETQYF
TGTGCCAGCAGCTTAGGAGGGGGGGCGCGGGAGACCCAGTACTTC
>TRBD2|TRBV7-8|TRBJ2-1|-
CASSAPTWLRESDNEQFF
TGTGCCAGCAGCGCACCGACTTGGTTGCGGGAGAGCGACAATGAGCAGTTCTTC
>-|TRBV19|TRBJ2-2|-
CASSAGPNTGELFF
TGTGCCAGTAGTGCAGGGCCGAACACCGGGGAGCTGTTTTTT
>TRBD2|TRBV4-2|TRBJ2-1|-
CASSKGISGKPIEQFF
TGTGCCAGCAGCAAAGGCATTAGCGGGAAACCTATTGAGCAGTTCTTC
>TRBD1|TRBV18|TRBJ1-2|few
CASSRRDRENYGYTF
TGTGCCAGCTCACGCCGGGACAGGGAGAACTATGGCTACACCTTC
>-|TRBV7-9|TRBJ2-1|few
CASSDPGDEQFF
TGTGCCAGCAGCGACCCAGGGGATGAGCAGTTCTTC
>TRBD1|TRBV7-8|TRBJ2-2|few
CAITLIQGNVHTGELFF
TGTGCAATTACACTTATACAGGGGAACGTTCACACCGGGGAGCTGTTTTTT
>-|TRBV20-1|TRBJ2-7|few
CSARDGKSSYEQYF
TGCAGTGCTAGAGACGGAAAGAGCTCCTACGAGCAGTACTTC
>-|TRBV12-3/TRBV12-4|TRBJ2-7|-
CASSAHYYEQYF
TGTGCCAGCAGTGCCCATTACTACGAGCAGTACTTC
>-|TRBV5-1|TRBJ1-3|few
CASSSYSGNTIYF
TGCGCCAGCAGCTCGTACTCTGGAAACACCATATATTTT
>-|TRBV9|TRBJ1-4|few
CASSGGLGVGLYEKLFF
TGTGCCAGCAGCGGAGGTCTCGGAGTGGGCCTGTATGAAAAACTGTTTTTT
>-|TRBV12-3/TRBV12-4|TRBJ2-2|few
CASSLRAGGELFF
TGTGCCAGCTCGCTTAGGGCGGGCGGGGAGCTGTTTTTT
>-|TRBV12-3/TRBV12-4|TRBJ2-7|many
CASSLNYEQYF
TGTGCCAGCAGTCTCAACTACGAGCAGTACTTC
>-|TRBV12-3/TRBV12-4|TRBJ2-5|few
CASSRKTGVPETQYF
TGTGCCAGCAGTCGCAAGACAGGTGTTCCAGAGACCCAGTACTTC
>-|TRBV29-1|TRBJ1-2|-
CSVEEWDKGYTF
TGCAGCGTTGAAGAATGGGACAAGGGCTACACCTTC
>-|TRBV12-3/TRBV12-4|TRBJ1-5|-
CASTLDYRNQPQHF
TGTGCCAGCACCCTAGACTATCGGAATCAGCCCCAGCATTTT
>TRBD2|TRBV15|TRBJ2-1|few
CATAGASGGNEQFF
TGTGCCACCGCCGGGGCTAGCGGGGGTAATGAGCAGTTCTTC
>TRBD1|TRBV9|TRBJ2-1|few
CASSAGGQGPNEQFF
TGTGCCAGCAGCGCCGGGGGACAGGGACCCAATGAGCAGTTCTTC
>-|TRBV4-1|TRBJ2-3|many
CASSQPNGDTQYF
TGCGCCAGCAGCCAACCTAACGGGGATACGCAGTATTTT
>-|TRBV4-2|TRBJ1-2|-
CASSQGTFGHGYTF
TGTGCCAGCAGCCAAGGGACATTTGGACATGGCTACACCTTC
>-|TRBV12-3/TRBV12-4|TRBJ2-4|-
CASSWDSASDIQYF
TGTGCCAGCAGTTGGGACTCTGCTTCGGACATTCAGTACTTC
>-|TRBV30|TRBJ2-3|-
CAWSAPTGIAATDTQYF
TGTGCCTGGAGCGCACCCACGGGAATAGCGGCCACAGATACGCAGTATTTT
>TRBD1|TRBV6-2/TRBV6-3|TRBJ2-7|few
CASSHSGQRAYEQYF
TGTGCCAGCAGCCACTCGGGACAGCGTGCCTACGAGCAGTACTTC